This TCR beta chain was observed in a study of blood T cell repertoires in COVID-19. At the level of the study: The cDNA or gDNA used as material had been derived from T cells, B-cell-depleted T cells, or PBMCs.

Germline V lookup: CDR1 MNHEY, CDR2 SMNVEV (reference sequence). The CDR3 is 16 residues long. Unmatched junction bases numbered 6, after V lost 3 bases and J lost 2 bases. Everyone who took part was roughly 18 to 89 years old, and they came from 24 US areas. The data were produced by immunoSEQ multiplex PCR, yet TCRdb's version contains in-frame clones alone and is incomplete. Among 250,000 to 300,000 clones listed, roughly 90% were seen once. This chain uses TRBV27 with TRBJ2-1, with 8 bases fitting TRBD2. This TCR came from a woman in her twenties or thirties who had recovered from COVID-19. The sample was PBMCs or T cells enriched from blood (not recorded which). In DNA, the CDR3 is TGTGCCAGCAGTTTCAGACTAGCGAGTACCTACAATGAGCAGTTCTTC. Its protein product is CASSFRLASTYNEQFF.